A single TCR beta chain is shown here with its context. The target of this receptor is not known. This specimen belongs to a study of cytomegalovirus exposure and HLA in healthy donors (dated 2017 in TCRdb). For context, the study as a whole: In an earlier analysis of around 540 of the donors, approximately 300 Gb of sequence data and 117 million unique TCR beta sequences from 150 million to 200 million T cells were reported. A later genetic analysis used genome-wide SNP genotypes for 398 of the 666 donors, treating that subset as a discovery cohort. The study was designed to test whether signatures of past pathogen exposure could be identified by cataloging public T cell receptors. Of the roughly 410 genotyped donors, less than 90% were placed in the genetic ancestry cluster associated with self-reported Caucasian donors. In the later analysis, no new phenotypic data were used to find candidate immune exposures; instead, reliance was placed on TCR beta sequences and their occurrence across donors. Every repertoire in the discovery cohort had been generated on one and the same sequencing platform. Four to six DR-DQ haplotypes were handled as single units for association and clustering, since linkage in the cohort was strong. HLA typing included class I and class II loci at four-digit resolution. In addition to the first cohort of several hundred subjects, a separate validation cohort of around 110 different subjects was used. To predict cytomegalovirus infection status, the study combined high-throughput TCR immunosequencing, statistical association of individual TCRs with disease status, and machine learning. The T cell repertoires of several hundred subjects were profiled by immunosequencing and related to cytomegalovirus serostatus. Among about 410 genotyped donors of the cohort, an average of approximately 220,000 unique TCR beta nucleotide sequences was sequenced per donor, of which approximately 19% were non-productive. Donor age, sex, ethnicity and CMV serostatus were collected together with the repertoire data. A later analysis re-examined previously published TCR beta repertoires from roughly 650 donors and added high-resolution HLA genotyping to investigate patterns of TCR occurrence. The number of donors typed differed by locus, with roughly 620-630 for A, B, C, DRB1 and DQB1, roughly 520 for DQA1, about 610 for DPA1, and some 450 for DPB1. An earlier analysis of a few hundred of the donors applied high-throughput TCR beta sequencing to assess whether each TCR beta V gene segment acted as functional or pseudogenic. An early release that covered some 630 HLA-typed donors contained about 300 gigabases of sequencing data and tens of millions of unique TCR sequences. Study-level results and caveats: Most TCR sequences were seen in very few donors, while some public TCRs were found in many individuals. A later genetic analysis reported fewer N-insertions in productive TCRs among donors in an Asian-associated ancestry cluster than the approximately 700-donor mean. Because the 87-base-pair reads could not distinguish some IMGT-functional V segments, including TRBV6-2 and TRBV6-3, those segments were excluded. A cluster of highly shared sequence variants was judged likely to represent a technical artifact of the sequencing pipeline. Because HLA typing was unavailable for some donors at each locus, only the typed subset was used in association tests. A further reported finding was that TCR beta sequences accurately predicted the HLA-A and HLA-B alleles for most subjects in the first cohort. In a later analysis, HLA-associated TCR beta chains were found to be more clonally expanded and to have lower generation probabilities than equally common non-associated chains. Only TCR beta chains were sequenced in this cohort, and the absence of alpha or paired-chain data limited detectable features. According to a later analysis, most CMV-associated TCR beta chains appeared to be HLA-restricted, and the HLA associations seemed to be driven largely by CMV exposure. Assigning TCR associations to individual alleles was difficult when HLA alleles, especially DR and DQ, strongly co-occurred. Presence/absence analyses assumed roughly uniform sequencing depth across donors, an assumption that may not hold. Because counts were too low, 15 to 20 rarely observed V segments, including chromosome 9 orphons, were excluded from the earlier analysis of 587 of the donors. Broadly in line with IMGT annotations, most TCR beta V segments showed up in productive rearrangements about 87% or about 30% of the time in an earlier analysis of approximately 600 of the donors. Linkage disequilibrium might explain the correlated functional status among segregating V segments, but an unknown experimental factor could not be excluded. A few of the identified cytomegalovirus-associated TCR beta chains were confirmed in vitro to be specific for cytomegalovirus antigens. The classifier was reported to diagnose cytomegalovirus status with high specificity and sensitivity in both the original and validation cohorts. The authors suggested that the approach could potentially be generalized to other disease states and immunological phenotypes. According to a later analysis, parvovirus B19, influenza, CMV and Epstein-Barr virus appeared linked to several top co-occurrence clusters. An association between a missense DCLRE1C variant and V-gene and J-gene trimming of TCR beta chains was found in a later genetic analysis and replicated in an independent cohort. The study listed 150 to 200 TCR beta chains as associated with cytomegalovirus. According to a later analysis, TCR association rates differed among HLA loci, with DRB1 alleles showing the most associated TCRs and HLA-C alleles showing the fewest. Immune exposure information for the cohort was limited to CMV serostatus. In a later analysis, about 16,000 TCR beta sequences were associated with specific HLA alleles at a false discovery rate of 0.05.

Preparation of the library involved the immunoSEQ multiplex PCR assay. For the multiplex PCR, a mixture combining 60 forward primers for TCR Vbeta segments and 13 reverse primers for TCR Jbeta segments was used. A multiplex PCR assay on genomic DNA amplified the CDR3 region of rearranged TCR beta genes. The amplified TCR beta libraries were sequenced on the Illumina HiSeq System as 87-base-pair reads. The authors processed their data as follows. A later analysis tallied roughly 80 million unique TCR beta chains across the 610 or so repertoires, and around 9.9 million of those chains were shared by two or more donors. Raw reads were error-corrected and collapsed into unique sequences by a nearest-neighbor algorithm in which closely related sequences were merged to remove PCR and sequencing errors. V, D and J gene segments were assigned by aligning CDR3 sequences to IMGT reference sequences. Each retained sequence needed at least a six-nucleotide match to both a V gene segment and a J gene segment. Rearrangements were called productive when the CDR3 lacked stop codons and stayed in frame with V and J; all others were non-productive. CDR3 was defined according to IMGT convention as the region running from the second conserved V-encoded cysteine to the conserved J-encoded phenylalanine. The earlier analysis of some 540 of the donors excluded any sequence lacking an unambiguous match to a single V gene segment. In an earlier analysis of a few hundred of the donors, V segments were called functional above 56.7% productive rearrangements and were called segregating when the between-donor standard deviation exceeded 5%. A statistical classification framework was developed to diagnose cytomegalovirus status using the catalog of TCR beta chain sequences. In a later analysis, TCR nucleotide sequences were compared against IMGT/GENE-DB human TR gene sequences so that V and J genes could be assigned. In a later analysis, CDR3 sequences and most-parsimonious VDJ recombination scenarios were assigned using the TCRdist pipeline. In a later analysis, each TCR beta chain was defined by its CDR3 amino acid sequence together with its V-gene family, and reads without a unique V-gene family were excluded. As a way to deal with suspected cross-contamination and a sequencing artifact, a later analysis dropped roughly 600 nucleotide sequences that were highly shared and had low generation probability. In a later analysis, a clonal expansion index was calculated for each public chain from normalized within-repertoire ranks of inferred template counts. In a later analysis, generation probabilities were computed using a VDJ recombination model fitted to out-of-frame rearrangements, and the results were checked against IGoR. In a later analysis, hypergeometric tests were used to score TCR-TCR, TCR-HLA and TCR-CMV co-occurrence, with a repertoire-size bias correction applied to TCR pairs. To estimate false discovery rates, a later analysis permuted the HLA or CMV assignments 20 times. In a later analysis, co-occurring TCRs were grouped with DBSCAN, and TCRdist sequence similarity was added when clustering was performed within HLA-allele-positive subsets. For co-occurrence clustering, repertoires with fewer than 30,000 or more than 120,000 public chains were excluded, along with five repertoires with anomalous nucleotide sharing. TCRdb mirrors the immuneACCESS table, restricted to in-frame sequences. Some clones are absent from its copies; in checked studies, under half trace to an unresolved V gene, and the reason for the others is unknown. From that table come the V and J calls and clone size; the DNA was used to work out D and trimming. Per the sample table, the count is under 65,000 clones. The ten largest clones add up to 3.6% of the sample.

The cohort comprised fewer than 700 healthy bone marrow donors. Cohort members were all nominally healthy when sampled, although unrecorded immune exposures were likely present. The donor tested CMV seronegative and was one of the 352 seronegative cohort members. A peripheral blood sample was provided by each donor, and peripheral blood mononuclear cells were used for TCR beta sequencing. Genomic DNA was extracted from the blood cell samples with the Qiagen DNeasy Blood Extraction Kit. The CDR3, from cysteine to phenylalanine, totals 13 residues. The retained sequence is limited to the CDR3, 39 bases, with the frame set at the first base. CDR1 MNHNS and CDR2 SASEGT are derived from the germline V gene. The junction carries 11 bases between V and J, which are trimmed by 6 bases and 5 bases respectively.

This TCR was sampled from a woman aged 18-35 years in good health and CMV-seronegative. The V gene is TRBV6-1 and the J gene is TRBJ1-5; the D gene is not confidently resolved. Sequenced: PBMCs. This receptor carries the CDR3 CASRPYTHQPQHF. Read as DNA, the sequence is TGTGCCAGCAGACCCTATACGCATCAGCCCCAGCATTTT.